Following are 19 T cell receptor beta chains from one sample sequenced in a study of T cell changes during pregnancy in multiple sclerosis. This table comes from immunoSEQ multiplex PCR, and its TCRdb copy is limited to in-frame clones, with some not included. Here the sample spans roughly 110,000 clones, 85% to 95% being singletons. The sample was peripheral blood, taken in the third trimester of pregnancy. These receptor sequences come from a female donor in good health, enrolled as a control in a pregnancy study.

This chain links TRBV11-1 with TRBJ2-7; the match to TRBD1 covers 11 bases. The CDR3 covers 14 residues. The J segment lost 5 bases and the V segment lost 4 bases, leaving 4 bases of the junction unmatched. Germline CDR1 SGHAT, CDR2 FQDESV (reference sequence). The CDR3: CASSSRTGGDEQYF. The DNA of the CDR3 is TGTGCCAGCAGCTCTCGGACAGGGGGCGACGAGCAGTACTTC.

The chain links TRBV5-1 to TRBJ2-3; the match to TRBD2 covers 7 bases. CDR3 size: 16 residues. Trimming took 4 bases from V and 0 from J; bases not matched to a gene: 8. The germline gives CDR1 SGHRS, CDR2 YFSETQ. The CDR3 nucleotides are TGCGCCAGCAGCACCGGGGACTACTTGAGCACAGATACGCAGTATTTT. Its protein product is CASSTGDYLSTDTQYF.

This chain links TRBV19 with TRBJ1-4, with 11 bases that match TRBD1. V shed 3 bases, J shed 8 bases, and the junction held 14 bases outside the gene matches. Germline V gene data show CDR1 as LNHDA and CDR2 as SQIVND (reference sequence). This CDR3 contains 18 residues. DNA of the CDR3: TGTGCCAGTAGTATCGCTGGACAGGGGGCACCCCCTCGGGAAAAACTGTTTTTT. Translated, it gives CASSIAGQGAPPREKLFF. Using reference TRBV19 and TRBJ1-4 for the parts outside the CDR3, the full variable domain is DGGITQSPKYLFRKEGQNVTLSCEQNLNHDAMYWYRQDPGQGLRLIYYSQIVNDFQKGDIAEGYSVSREKKESFPLTVTSAQKNPTAFYLCASSIAGQGAPPREKLFFGSGTQLSVL.

Only one count was recorded for this clone. The chain couples TRBV27 to TRBJ1-1; D is ambiguous. The germline CDR1 and CDR2 sequences are MNHEY and SMNVEV (reference sequence). The CDR3 consists of 11 residues. The V and J ends lost 3 bases and 6 bases respectively, with 5 bases between them. CDR3 sequence (DNA): TGTGCCAGCAGTTTTGGGCCTGAAGCTTTCTTT. The encoded protein is CASSFGPEAFF.

The rearrangement uses TRBV2 and TRBJ1-2, with D perhaps matching TRBD1 (6 bases). Germline V gene sequence: CDR1 SNHLY, CDR2 FYNNEI. Deletions cut 1 base from V and 5 bases from J, with 11 bases between. The CDR3 is 14 amino acids. CDR3 loop: CASSEEGQLYGYTF. DNA for the CDR3: TGTGCCAGCAGTGAAGAGGGACAACTTTATGGCTACACCTTC.

This sequence joins TRBV25-1 and TRBJ1-2; perhaps TRBD1 as D (6 bases). This CDR3 has 14 amino acids. From germline, CDR1 is MGHDK and CDR2 SYGVNS. Between the trimmed V and J ends, which lost 4 bases and 3 bases, there was a span of 12 bases. The CDR3 DNA follows: TGTGCCAGCAGTGCCCACAGGGTAGACTATGGCTACACCTTC. Its translation is CASSAHRVDYGYTF.

This clone appeared once. This chain links TRBV14 with TRBJ2-1; TRBD1 is a possible D gene (6 bases). Looked up from germline, CDR1 is SGHDN and CDR2 is FVKESK. This CDR3 contains 16 residues. V dropped 3 bases and J dropped 3 bases, with 15 bases sitting between them. The CDR3 loop is CASSHIPMDSYNEQFF. Here the CDR3 DNA reads TGTGCCAGCAGCCATATCCCCATGGACAGCTACAATGAGCAGTTCTTC. The whole variable domain, filled in from reference TRBV14 and TRBJ2-1, reads EAGVTQFPSHSVIEKGQTVTLRCDPISGHDNLYWYRRVMGKEIKFLLHFVKESKQDESGMPNNRFLAERTGGTYSTLKVQPAELEDSGVYFCASSHIPMDSYNEQFFGPGTRLTVL.

This clone was seen more than once but under ten times. V usage is TRBV11-3 and J usage is TRBJ1-1; D uncertain. Germline V gene sequence: CDR1 SGHNT, CDR2 YENEEA. V was trimmed by 5 bases and J by 5 bases, leaving 12 bases between them. The CDR3 runs to 13 residues. CDR3 loop: CASSQLRTTEAFF. The CDR3 nucleotides read TGTGCCAGCAGCCAGCTTCGGACTACTGAAGCTTTCTTT.

This rearrangement joins TRBV5-1 to TRBJ2-2; no reliable D call. V was shortened by 2 bases and J by 7 bases, with 12 bases between the two germline ends. Germline values: CDR1 SGHRS, CDR2 YFSETQ. The CDR3 is 14 residues long. CDR3 nucleotide sequence: TGCGCCAGCAGCTTCGAGTATAATGGCGGGGAGCTGTTTTTT. Residues: CASSFEYNGGELFF.

This chain joins TRBV4-1 and TRBJ1-2; 7 nucleotides agree with TRBD1. The V gene end was trimmed by 3 bases and the J gene end by 0 bases; junction bases not matched to a gene: 7. Germline-derived CDR1 and CDR2 are MGHRA and YSYEKL. This CDR3 comprises 16 residues. The CDR3 DNA reads as TGCGCCAGCAGCCACCCGGGACAGAAGACTAACTATGGCTACACCTTC. Translating it yields CASSHPGQKTNYGYTF.

The chain employs TRBV30 and TRBJ1-1, with 9 bases identical to TRBD1. Trimming cost V 1 base and J 5 bases; bases outside gene matches: 5. The CDR3 extends over 14 amino acids. Germline assignment: CDR1 GTSNPN and CDR2 SVGIG (reference sequence). The CDR3 spells CAWSADRGRTEAFF. As DNA, the CDR3 is TGTGCCTGGAGTGCGGACAGGGGTAGAACTGAAGCTTTCTTT. Full variable domain (outside the CDR3, taken from reference TRBV30 and TRBJ1-1): SQTIHQWPATLVQPVGSPLSLECTVEGTSNPNLYWYRQAAGRGLQLLFYSVGIGQISSEVPQNLSASRPQDRQFILSSKKLLLSDSGFYLCAWSADRGRTEAFFGQGTRLTVV.

The chain joins TRBV10-3 to TRBJ2-2, with D tentatively TRBD1 (5 bases). This CDR3 region has 16 residues. Germline loops: CDR1 ENHRY, CDR2 SYGVKD. The germline V and J ends were trimmed by 6 bases and 6 bases, with 20 bases remaining between them. The CDR3 DNA is TGTGCCATCAGGCTAGGGGCGGCGAAGGCGGCCGGGGAGCTGTTTTTT. It is translated as CAIRLGAAKAAGELFF.

The chain uses TRBV2 and TRBJ1-1; 8 nucleotides align to TRBD1. Germline V gene lookup returns CDR1 SNHLY and CDR2 FYNNEI. V dropped 3 bases and J dropped 1; count of bases not matched to a gene: 7. The CDR3 covers 16 residues. The CDR3: CASSETPGQANTEAFF. DNA for the CDR3: TGTGCCAGCAGTGAGACACCGGGACAGGCGAACACTGAAGCTTTCTTT.

This clone is a singleton in its sample. J is TRBJ2-1 and V is TRBV7-2, with 8 positions matching TRBD2. Trimming at V came to 1 base and at J to 3 bases, leaving 5 bases not matched to a gene. Germline V gives CDR1 SGHTA, CDR2 FQGNSA. The CDR3 sequence is 16 residues long. The CDR3 DNA follows: TGTGCCAGCAGCTTAGTTCCCGGGGGGGACTACAATGAGCAGTTCTTC. This codes for CASSLVPGGDYNEQFF. Filled out from reference TRBV7-2 and TRBJ2-1, the complete variable domain reads GAGVSQSPSNKVTEKGKDVELRCDPISGHTALYWYRQSLGQGLEFLIYFQGNSAPDKSGLPSDRFSAERTGGSVSTLTIQRTQQEDSAVYLCASSLVPGGDYNEQFFGPGTRLTVL.

CDR3 residues: CASSPRPGQGMDTDTQYF. Here the CDR3 DNA reads TGTGCCAGCAGCCCGAGACCGGGACAGGGGATGGATACAGATACGCAGTATTTT. The chain joins TRBV11-2 to TRBJ2-3, with 10 bases identical to TRBD1. The CDR3 spans 18 residues. The germline V gene has CDR1 SGHAT and CDR2 FQNNGV. Trimming took 5 bases from V and 3 from J; bases not matched to a gene: 14.

V gene TRBV9 combines with J gene TRBJ1-1; 7 positions agree with TRBD1. CDR3 length equals 14 residues. Germline assignment: CDR1 SGDLS and CDR2 YYNGEE. J was trimmed by 6 bases and V by 2 bases; bases with no gene match: 7. CDR3 protein: CASSVGPGGAEAFF. DNA for the CDR3: TGTGCCAGCAGCGTGGGGCCAGGGGGAGCTGAAGCTTTCTTT.

The gene calls are TRBV11-2 and TRBJ2-2, with 8 bases identical to TRBD2. V gave up 0 bases and J gave up 5 bases; unmatched junction bases: 8. The CDR3 length is 17 residues. CDR1 is SGHAT and CDR2 is FQNNGV in the germline V gene. The CDR3 spells CASSLDSAGGVTGELFF. The CDR3, as DNA: TGTGCCAGCAGCTTAGATAGCGCGGGGGGCGTGACCGGGGAGCTGTTTTTT.

This chain uses TRBV4-1 with TRBJ2-5, with 10 bases lining up with TRBD2. Germline V gene sequence: CDR1 MGHRA, CDR2 YSYEKL. V gave up 1 base and J gave up 4 bases; unmatched junction bases: 6. The CDR3 runs to 16 residues. CDR3 nucleotides: TGCGCCAGCAGCCAAGGTCCAGCGGGGGGGCGAGAGACCCAGTACTTC. Protein: CASSQGPAGGRETQYF.

The genes are TRBV9 and TRBJ2-2; no clear D gene. Germline values: CDR1 SGDLS, CDR2 YYNGEE. V was shortened by 2 bases and J by 6 bases, with 11 bases between the two germline ends. The CDR3 covers 14 residues. CDR3 residues: CASSVFASSGELFF. In nucleotides, the CDR3 is TGTGCCAGCAGCGTTTTTGCGAGTTCCGGGGAGCTGTTTTTT.